The 25 T cell receptor beta chains below come from one sample, sequenced in a study of blood T cell repertoires in COVID-19. Some clones are missing from TCRdb's copy, which holds only in-frame ones; the method was immunoSEQ multiplex PCR. The table includes about 100,000 clones, 60% to 85% detected once. The sequenced material came from peripheral blood. The receptors shown here come from a woman older than 75 with active or convalescent COVID-19.

The chain is built from TRBV7-9 and TRBJ1-2, with D possibly matching TRBD1 (5 bases). The CDR3 consists of 14 residues. Germline CDR1 is SEHNR and CDR2 is FQNEAQ (reference sequence). Between the trimmed V and J ends, which lost 3 bases and 5 bases, there was a span of 13 bases. The CDR3 DNA reads TGTGCCAGCAGCTTTAGCGGAGAGGGGTATGGCTACACCTTC. Protein product: CASSFSGEGYGYTF.

The V and J genes are TRBV27 and TRBJ2-1; 10 nucleotides align to TRBD2. CDR1 and CDR2 from the germline V gene are MNHEY and SMNVEV (reference sequence). J lost 4 bases, V lost 4 bases, and 10 bases had no gene match. The CDR3 sequence is 17 residues long. The CDR3 sequence is CASSSTSGTLLYNEQFF. The CDR3 coding sequence is TGTGCCAGCAGTTCAACTAGCGGGACCCTACTTTACAATGAGCAGTTCTTC.

The V call is TRBV27, the J call TRBJ1-6; D is unclear. This CDR3 contains 13 residues. Per germline, CDR1 MNHEY and CDR2 SMNVEV (reference sequence). V was pared by 3 bases and J by 7 bases, with 7 bases between. The CDR3 nucleotides are TGTGCCAGCAGTTTGAGGGAGAATTCACCCCTCCACTTT. Translation: CASSLRENSPLHF.

The chain combines TRBV15 with TRBJ2-1; 9 bases agree with TRBD2. CDR3 size: 12 residues. The trim removed 6 bases at V and 10 bases at J, leaving 4 bases unmatched. Germline-derived CDR1 and CDR2 are LNHNV and YYDKDF (reference sequence). The CDR3: CATSRAGGEQFF. The CDR3 DNA is TGTGCCACCAGTCGAGCGGGAGGAGAGCAGTTCTTC. Using reference TRBV15 and TRBJ2-1 for the parts outside the CDR3, the full variable domain is DAMVIQNPRYQVTQFGKPVTLSCSQTLNHNVMYWYQQKSSQAPKLLFHYYDKDFNNEADTPDNFQSRRPNTSFCFLDIRSPGLGDTAMYLCATSRAGGEQFFGPGTRLTVL.

This clone was seen only once. The V call is TRBV21-1, the J call TRBJ1-5. TRBV21-1 is shown as a pseudogene. The CDR3 is made up of 19 amino acids. The CDR3: CASSARDSSTCHSNQPQHF. CDR3 bases: TGTGCCAGCAGCGCCCGAGATTCTAGTACTTGTCATAGCAATCAGCCCCAGCATTTT.

CDR3 sequence reads: CASSAARDWRGYEQYF. CDR3 sequence (DNA): TGTGCCAGCAGTGCCGCCCGGGATTGGAGGGGCTACGAGCAGTACTTC. The rearrangement links TRBV6-1 to TRBJ2-7, with a tentative D call TRBD2 (6 bases). This CDR3 contains 16 residues. Germline CDR1 is MNHNS and CDR2 is SASEGT. V gave up 4 bases and J gave up 3 bases, with 19 bases separating them.

This clone was counted between two and nine times. V is TRBV28 and J is TRBJ1-4; weak D call: TRBD1 (5 bases). The germline V and J ends were trimmed by 5 bases and 1 base, with 8 bases remaining between them. The CDR3 totals 14 residues. Germline CDR1 MDHEN, CDR2 SYDVKM. CDR3 nucleotides: TGTGCCAGCAGTGGGGGAGGAACTAATGAAAAACTGTTTTTT. Its translation: CASSGGGTNEKLFF. Filled out from reference TRBV28 and TRBJ1-4, the complete variable domain reads DVKVTQSSRYLVKRTGEKVFLECVQDMDHENMFWYRQDPGLGLRLIYFSYDVKMKEKGDIPEGYSVSREKKERFSLILESASTNQTSMYLCASSGGGTNEKLFFGSGTQLSVL.

The genes are TRBV4-1 and TRBJ2-7, with 14 nucleotides matching TRBD2. With V trimmed by 4 bases and J by 4 bases, 15 bases remained unmatched. Germline V gives CDR1 MGHRA, CDR2 YSYEKL. The CDR3 extends over 19 amino acids. The CDR3 bases are TGCGCCAGCAGCCGCCCCTCCGGGACTAGCGGGAGAATCCTTTACGAGCAGTACTTC. Encoded protein: CASSRPSGTSGRILYEQYF.

This chain joins TRBV29-1 and TRBJ2-2, with 7 bases identical to TRBD2. Per germline, CDR1 SQVTM and CDR2 ANQGSEA. V lost 7 bases and J lost 6; bases outside the gene matches: 11. The CDR3 length is 14 residues. The CDR3 here is CSARGAGVAGELFF. CDR3 DNA sequence: TGCAGCGCCCGTGGGGCGGGAGTGGCCGGGGAGCTGTTTTTT.

This chain uses TRBV5-1 with TRBJ2-7, with D possibly being TRBD2 (6 bases). Between the trimmed V and J ends, which lost 0 bases and 1 base, there was a span of 17 bases. CDR1 SGHRS and CDR2 YFSETQ come from the germline V gene. The CDR3 has 17 residues. The CDR3 region has the DNA TGCGCCAGCAGCTTGGGCATAGTTAGCGGATTATCCTACGAGCAGTACTTC. It translates to CASSLGIVSGLSYEQYF.

In DNA, the CDR3 is TGTGCCAGCAGCAAGCGCGGGGGAGAGACCCAGTACTTC. It is translated as CASSKRGGETQYF. V gene TRBV7-9 combines with J gene TRBJ2-5; 7 nucleotides agree with TRBD2. The germline gives CDR1 SEHNR, CDR2 FQNEAQ (reference sequence). The junction had 4 bases not matched to a gene; V was cut back by 5 bases and J by 4 bases. The CDR3 loop spans 13 amino acids.

The chain is built from TRBV4-1 and TRBJ1-2; 7 positions match TRBD1. The CDR3 is 15 amino acids. Per germline, CDR1 MGHRA and CDR2 YSYEKL. V dropped 0 bases and J dropped 4; count of bases not matched to a gene: 5. CDR3 sequence (DNA): TGCGCCAGCAGCCAAGACGAGAACAGGGGCTATGGCTACACCTTC. Protein: CASSQDENRGYGYTF.

Points on this clone: This sample also contains other DNA sequences that code for the same CDR3. The chain employs TRBV28 and TRBJ1-2; TRBD1 aligns across 9 bases. This CDR3 is 13 amino acids long. V was clipped by 3 bases and J by 5 bases; unmatched bases: 1. CDR1 is MDHEN and CDR2 is SYDVKM in the germline V gene. CDR3 sequence: CASSLGQGYGYTF. In nucleotides, the CDR3 is TGTGCCAGCAGTTTGGGACAGGGATATGGCTACACCTTC.

The chain carries TRBV7-9 and TRBJ2-1; D gene uncertain. The CDR3 is made up of 14 amino acids. The V gene lost 0 bases and the J gene lost 3 bases, with 6 bases spanning the gap. Per germline, CDR1 SEHNR and CDR2 FQNEAQ (reference sequence). In DNA, the CDR3 is TGTGCCAGCAGCTTAGCGCACAACTACAATGAGCAGTTCTTC. Residues: CASSLAHNYNEQFF.

The chain links TRBV5-8 to TRBJ2-3, with a possible D match to TRBD1 (6 bases). The CDR3 covers 15 residues. Germline CDR1 reads SGHTS; CDR2 reads YDEGEE. Deletions cut 4 bases from V and 0 bases from J, with 12 bases between. The CDR3 DNA sequence: TGTGCCAGCAGCCTCCCAGGGGTTAGCACAGATACGCAGTATTTT. It yields the protein CASSLPGVSTDTQYF.

V gene TRBV28 combines with J gene TRBJ2-1; D possibly corresponds to TRBD2 (6 bases). The CDR3 is 15 amino acids. The germline V gene has CDR1 MDHEN and CDR2 SYDVKM. The ends were cut back, 7 bases at V and 3 bases at J, with 16 bases in the middle. The CDR3 here is CASTLGGSGYNEQFF. The CDR3 bases are TGTGCCAGCACCTTGGGGGGAAGTGGCTACAATGAGCAGTTCTTC.

The rearrangement joins TRBV5-4 to TRBJ2-3; tentative D call: TRBD2 (5 bases). Trimming left V 2 bases short and J 3 bases short, with 13 bases between. The germline V gene encodes CDR1 SGHNT and CDR2 YYREEE (reference sequence). This CDR3 has 15 amino acids. This chain's CDR3 is CASSFGDFHTDTQYF. The CDR3 DNA sequence: TGTGCCAGCAGCTTCGGGGATTTTCATACAGATACGCAGTATTTT.

The V and J genes are TRBV18 and TRBJ1-1; 11 bases are a match to TRBD1. V dropped 3 bases and J dropped 3; count of bases not matched to a gene: 6. Per the germline V gene, CDR1 is KGHSH and CDR2 is LQKENI. The CDR3 contains 16 residues. The CDR3 loop is CASSPMGTGGDTEAFF. In DNA form, the CDR3 reads TGTGCCAGCTCACCTATGGGGACAGGGGGGGACACTGAAGCTTTCTTT. The full variable domain, with the rest looked up from reference TRBV18 and TRBJ1-1, is NAGVMQNPRHLVRRRGQEARLRCSPMKGHSHVYWYRQLPEEGLKFMVYLQKENIIDESGMPKERFSAEFPKEGPSILRIQQVVRGDSAAYFCASSPMGTGGDTEAFFGQGTRLTVV.

CDR3 residues: CASSVGTSGNEQYF. CDR3 sequence (DNA): TGTGCCAGCAGCGTCGGGACTAGCGGGAACGAGCAGTACTTC. This chain links TRBV9 with TRBJ2-7; 13 bases line up with TRBD2. CDR3 size: 14 residues. Per the germline V gene, CDR1 is SGDLS and CDR2 is YYNGEE. After removal of 2 bases from V and 5 bases from J, the junction contained 1 base not matched to a gene.

The chain uses TRBV25-1 and TRBJ2-3; D unclear. CDR3 size: 13 residues. Looked up from germline, CDR1 is MGHDK and CDR2 is SYGVNS. V lost 9 bases, J lost 10 bases, and 20 bases lay in between. CDR3 bases: TGTGCCAGTGCCGGTTGGGCCAAAGGCGCGCAGTATTTT. Translation: CASAGWAKGAQYF.

This clone was detected only once. The chain combines TRBV6-2 or TRBV6-3 with TRBJ2-4, with D tentatively TRBD2 (5 bases). V lost 3 bases, J lost 0 bases, and 9 bases lay in between. Germline V gives CDR1 MNHEY, CDR2 SVGEGT. The CDR3 extends over 15 amino acids. The CDR3 spells CASSYQRLAKNIQYF. The CDR3 DNA is TGTGCCAGCAGTTATCAGCGGCTAGCCAAAAACATTCAGTACTTC.

This clone was counted a few times. This sequence joins TRBV18 and TRBJ2-2, with 7 nucleotides matching TRBD1. The germline CDR1 and CDR2 sequences are KGHSH and LQKENI. With 4 bases clipped from V and 1 base from J, the junction kept 3 bases outside the gene matches. The CDR3 totals 15 residues. CDR3 residues: CASSLGQVNTGELFF. DNA of the CDR3: TGTGCCAGCTCACTAGGACAGGTGAACACCGGGGAGCTGTTTTTT.

V gene TRBV9 combines with J gene TRBJ2-3, with D unclear. The V gene's germline CDR1 is SGDLS and CDR2 YYNGEE. The V end lost 4 bases, the J end lost 4 bases, and 7 bases lay between the germline ends. The CDR3 consists of 12 residues. CDR3 sequence: CASSPSADTQYF. The DNA for the CDR3 is TGTGCCAGCAGCCCCTCGGCAGATACGCAGTATTTT.

The chain uses TRBV16 and TRBJ2-7; 7 bases match TRBD2. V was pared by 3 bases and J by 2 bases, with 7 bases of the junction left unmatched. CDR3 length equals 15 residues. From germline, CDR1 is KGHSY and CDR2 FQNENV. For the CDR3, the DNA is TGTGCCAGCAGCCACAGCGGGGCGGGAGCCTACGAGCAGTACTTC. This sequence encodes CASSHSGAGAYEQYF.

This clone was counted only a few times. The chain is built from TRBV5-1 and TRBJ1-2; D gene uncertain. V shed 4 bases and J shed 1 base, with 11 bases lying between them. Germline values: CDR1 SGHRS, CDR2 YFSETQ. The length of the CDR3 is 14 residues. CDR3 DNA: TGCGCCAGCAGCACAAACAGTCTTAACTATGGCTACACCTTC. Its translation is CASSTNSLNYGYTF.